This TCR beta chain was captured by sequencing in a study of cytotoxic CD8 clonotypes in ibrutinib-treated CLL. V was trimmed by 1 base and J by 4 bases, leaving 17 bases between them. This CDR3 spans 17 amino acids. The germline gives CDR1 SGHRS, CDR2 YFSETQ. The repertoire was sequenced with immunoSEQ multiplex PCR; TCRdb's copy has only in-frame clones and lacks some. The sample lists approximately 97,000 clones; approximately 77% were seen once. The study, taken as a whole, reports: Baseline clonality exceeded age-matched healthy donors and tracked circulating CD8+ T-cell counts.

As to this clone: Its antigen is not identified.

This rearrangement joins TRBV5-1 to TRBJ1-4; D uncertain. The source material was PBMCs, sampled after 24 months of ibrutinib treatment. The TCR sequence derives from a human donor with chronic lymphocytic leukemia. The CDR3 DNA reads TGCGCCAGCAGCTTGCGCCAGACCCGGGTAGATAATGAAAAACTGTTTTTT. Translation: CASSLRQTRVDNEKLFF.